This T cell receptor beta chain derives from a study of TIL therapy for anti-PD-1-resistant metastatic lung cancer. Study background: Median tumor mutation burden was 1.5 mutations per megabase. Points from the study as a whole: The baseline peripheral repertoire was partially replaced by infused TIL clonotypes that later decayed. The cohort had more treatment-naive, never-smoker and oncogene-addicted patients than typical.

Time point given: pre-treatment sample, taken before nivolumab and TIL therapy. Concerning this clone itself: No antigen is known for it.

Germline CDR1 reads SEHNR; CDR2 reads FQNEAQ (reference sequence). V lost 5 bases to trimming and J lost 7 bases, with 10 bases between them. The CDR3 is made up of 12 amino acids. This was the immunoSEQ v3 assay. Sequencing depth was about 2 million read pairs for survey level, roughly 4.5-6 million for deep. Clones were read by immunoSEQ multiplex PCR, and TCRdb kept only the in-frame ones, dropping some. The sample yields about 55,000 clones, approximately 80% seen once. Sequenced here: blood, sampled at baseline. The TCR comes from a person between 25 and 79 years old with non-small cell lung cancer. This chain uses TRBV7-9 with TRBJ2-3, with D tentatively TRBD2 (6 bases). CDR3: CASSGTGNTQYF. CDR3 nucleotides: TGTGCCAGCAGCGGGACTGGGAATACGCAGTATTTT.